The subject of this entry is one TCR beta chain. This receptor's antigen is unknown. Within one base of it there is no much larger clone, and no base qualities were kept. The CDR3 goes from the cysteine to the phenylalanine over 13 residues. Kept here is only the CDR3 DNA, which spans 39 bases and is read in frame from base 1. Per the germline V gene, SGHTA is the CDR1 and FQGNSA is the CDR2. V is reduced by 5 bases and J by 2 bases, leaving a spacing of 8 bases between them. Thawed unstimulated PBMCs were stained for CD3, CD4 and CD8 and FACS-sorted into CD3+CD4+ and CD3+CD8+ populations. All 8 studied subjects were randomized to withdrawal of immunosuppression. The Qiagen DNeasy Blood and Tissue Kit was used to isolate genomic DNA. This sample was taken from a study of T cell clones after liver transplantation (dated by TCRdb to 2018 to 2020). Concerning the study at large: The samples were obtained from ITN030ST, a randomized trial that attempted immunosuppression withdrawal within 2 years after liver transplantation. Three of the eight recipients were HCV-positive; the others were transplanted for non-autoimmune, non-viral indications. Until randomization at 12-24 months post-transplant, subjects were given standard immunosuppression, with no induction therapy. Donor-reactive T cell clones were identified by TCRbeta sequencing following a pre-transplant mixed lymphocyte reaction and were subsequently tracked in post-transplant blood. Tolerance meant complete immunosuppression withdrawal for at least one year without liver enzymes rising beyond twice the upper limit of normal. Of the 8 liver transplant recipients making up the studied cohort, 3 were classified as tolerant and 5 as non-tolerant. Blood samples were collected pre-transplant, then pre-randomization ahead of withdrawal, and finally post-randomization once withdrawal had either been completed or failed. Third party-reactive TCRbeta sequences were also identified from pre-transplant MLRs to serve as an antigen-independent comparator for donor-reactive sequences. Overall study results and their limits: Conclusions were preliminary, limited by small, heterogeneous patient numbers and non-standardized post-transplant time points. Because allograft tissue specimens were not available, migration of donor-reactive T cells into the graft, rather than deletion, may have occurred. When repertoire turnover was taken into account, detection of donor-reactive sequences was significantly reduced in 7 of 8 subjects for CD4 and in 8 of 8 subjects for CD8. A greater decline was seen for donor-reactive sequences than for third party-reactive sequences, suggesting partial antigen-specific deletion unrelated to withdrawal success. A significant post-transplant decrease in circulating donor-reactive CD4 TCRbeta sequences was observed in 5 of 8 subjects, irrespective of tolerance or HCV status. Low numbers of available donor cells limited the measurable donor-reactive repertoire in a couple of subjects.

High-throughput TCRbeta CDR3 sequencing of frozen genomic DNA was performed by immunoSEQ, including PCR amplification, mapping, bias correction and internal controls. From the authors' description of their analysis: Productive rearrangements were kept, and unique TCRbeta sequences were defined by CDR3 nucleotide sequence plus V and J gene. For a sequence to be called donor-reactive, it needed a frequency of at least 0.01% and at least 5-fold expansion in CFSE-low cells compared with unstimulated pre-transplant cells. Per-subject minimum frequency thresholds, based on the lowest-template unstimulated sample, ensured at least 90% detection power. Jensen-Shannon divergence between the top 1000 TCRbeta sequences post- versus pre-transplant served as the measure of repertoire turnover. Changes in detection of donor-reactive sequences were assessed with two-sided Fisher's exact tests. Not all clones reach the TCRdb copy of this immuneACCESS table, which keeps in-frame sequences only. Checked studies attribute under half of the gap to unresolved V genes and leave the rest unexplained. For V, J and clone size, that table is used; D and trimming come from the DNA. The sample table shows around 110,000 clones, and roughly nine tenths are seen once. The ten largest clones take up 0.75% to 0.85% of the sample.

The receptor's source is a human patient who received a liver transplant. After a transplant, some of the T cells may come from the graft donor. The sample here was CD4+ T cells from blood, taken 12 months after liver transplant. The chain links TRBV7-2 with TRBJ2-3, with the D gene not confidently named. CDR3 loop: CASSPVLTDTQYF. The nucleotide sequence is TGTGCCAGCAGCCCAGTCCTCACAGATACGCAGTATTTT.